Below are 21 T cell receptor beta chains sequenced from a single sample in a study of T-cell memory formation after mild COVID-19. TCRdb independently ran MiXCR on the 5' RACE reads; one entry per CDR3 protein. This sample carries approximately 200,000 distinct CDR3 sequences, roughly 17% of them seen once, and the ten largest clones take 2% to 2.5%. The source material was PBMCs or a T cell subset sorted from them (not recorded which). These receptors all stem from an adult woman who had mild COVID-19 (a few samples of this study predate the infection). Cell type and time point are not known.

This rearrangement joins TRBV5-5 to TRBJ2-3, with D unresolved. Germline CDR1 SGHKS, CDR2 YYEKEE (reference sequence). The V and J ends lost 2 bases and 13 bases respectively, with 11 bases between them. CDR3 length: 11 residues. Here the CDR3 reads CASSFSQKEYF. In DNA form, the CDR3 reads TGTGCCAGCAGCTTCTCTCAAAAGGAGTATTTT.

This clonotype has just a few counts. The chain joins TRBV4-3 to TRBJ2-3; D not certain. V gave up 0 bases and J gave up 2 bases, with 6 bases separating them. The germline V gene has CDR1 LGHNA and CDR2 YSLEER. The CDR3 has 14 amino acids. The CDR3 region is CASSQESSTDTQYF. CDR3 nucleotides: TGCGCCAGCAGCCAAGAATCCTCCACAGATACGCAGTATTTT.

V gene TRBV7-2 combines with J gene TRBJ2-1; the D gene is possibly TRBD2 (6 bases). Germline lookup yields CDR1 SGHTA and CDR2 FQGNSA. CDR3 length equals 15 residues. V was shortened by 1 base and J by 2 bases, with 9 bases between the two germline ends. Here the CDR3 reads CASSLDGGPYNEQFF. The CDR3 nucleotides are TGTGCCAGCAGCTTAGACGGGGGTCCCTACAATGAGCAGTTCTTC.

The chain employs TRBV20-1 and TRBJ2-5; 7 bases are a match to TRBD1. CDR1 and CDR2 from the germline V gene are DFQATT and SNEGSKA (reference sequence). V was clipped by 4 bases and J by 0 bases; unmatched bases: 5. The CDR3 has 14 residues. This CDR3 is CSATTGLNQETQYF. The DNA of the CDR3 is TGCAGTGCTACGACAGGGCTGAACCAAGAGACCCAGTACTTC.

The gene calls are TRBV6-5 and TRBJ1-1; 7 nucleotides line up with TRBD1. The CDR3 loop spans 14 amino acids. The germline V gene has CDR1 MNHEY and CDR2 SVGAGI. V lost 6 bases, J lost 5 bases, and 9 bases stayed unmatched. The CDR3 DNA is TGTGCCAGCAGCACCGACAGGGTTAGGACTGAAGCTTTCTTT. Residues: CASSTDRVRTEAFF.

The rearrangement links TRBV6-5 to TRBJ2-7; unclear D gene. CDR3 length equals 14 residues. Trimming stripped 0 bases from V and 2 bases from J, with 8 bases between. The germline V gene has CDR1 MNHEY and CDR2 SVGAGI. The DNA for the CDR3 is TGTGCCAGCAGTTACTCGTACAGTACCTACGAGCAGTACTTC. It yields the protein CASSYSYSTYEQYF.

This clonotype was seen once. V usage is TRBV5-1 and J usage is TRBJ2-7; 12 bases are shared with TRBD2. CDR3 size: 14 residues. Germline V gene sequence: CDR1 SGHRS, CDR2 YFSETQ. The ends lost 5 bases at V and 8 bases at J; junction bases unmatched: 8. The CDR3 bases are TGCGCCAGCAGGCGACTAGCGGGGGTTGGTAAGCAGTACTTC. Amino acids: CASRRLAGVGKQYF.

The table lists this clonotype with many counts. The rearrangement uses TRBV7-6 and TRBJ2-5; D is unclear. Per germline, CDR1 SGHVS and CDR2 FNYEAQ. V was shortened by 3 bases and J by 5 bases, with 4 bases between the two germline ends. The CDR3 contains 11 residues. This chain's CDR3 is CASSFKETQYF. CDR3 coding DNA: TGTGCCAGCAGCTTTAAGGAGACCCAGTACTTC.

The V gene is TRBV29-1, the J gene TRBJ2-1; maybe TRBD1 (5 bases). CDR1 is SQVTM and CDR2 is ANQGSEA in the germline V gene. Trimming removed 3 bases at V and 3 bases at J, with 12 bases between. The CDR3 is 14 amino acids. DNA for the CDR3: TGCAGCGTTGACGTAGGGGCCCTCTACAATGAGCAGTTCTTC. Protein product: CSVDVGALYNEQFF.

The chain links TRBV4-1 to TRBJ2-1; 8 bases agree with TRBD2. Germline V gene lookup returns CDR1 MGHRA and CDR2 YSYEKL. Trimming took 0 bases from V and 4 from J; bases not matched to a gene: 5. This CDR3 has 16 residues. This CDR3 reads CASSQETAGAYNEQFF. CDR3 nucleotides: TGCGCCAGCAGCCAAGAAACAGCGGGAGCTTACAATGAGCAGTTCTTC.

This clonotype was detected many times. The chain recombines TRBV7-2 with TRBJ1-5, with D possibly TRBD1 on 6 matching bases. Germline CDR1 SGHTA, CDR2 FQGNSA. The length of the CDR3 is 15 residues. V dropped 4 bases and J dropped 2 bases, with 12 bases sitting between them. This CDR3 reads CASSSQGRGNQPQHF. The DNA for the CDR3 is TGTGCCAGCAGCTCACAGGGTAGGGGCAATCAGCCCCAGCATTTT.

This clonotype came up many times. The rearrangement links TRBV20-1 to TRBJ2-6, with 7 bases matching TRBD2. The CDR3 has 14 residues. Germline trimming cut 6 bases from V and 0 bases from J; bases unmatched to any gene: 2. The germline gives CDR1 DFQATT, CDR2 SNEGSKA (reference sequence). The CDR3 DNA follows: TGCAGTGCGGGGGGGAGCTCTGGGGCCAACGTCCTGACTTTC. It codes for CSAGGSSGANVLTF.

CDR3 sequence (DNA): TGTGCCTGGTCGTCGACAACGAGGGCTTTCTTT. The encoded protein is CAWSSTTRAFF. The chain carries TRBV30 and TRBJ1-1; unclear D gene. This CDR3 is 11 amino acids long. Germline lookup yields CDR1 GTSNPN and CDR2 SVGIG (reference sequence). V lost 5 bases and J lost 11, with 15 bases in between.

This clonotype was seen repeatedly, ten times or more. The chain has TRBV24-1 and TRBJ2-5; possible D gene TRBD1, 7 bases. The CDR3 totals 13 residues. V lost 9 bases, J lost 3 bases, and 13 bases lay in between. Germline loops: CDR1 KGHDR, CDR2 SFDVKD. CDR3 in amino acids: CATGGTEKETQYF. Here the CDR3 DNA reads TGTGCCACCGGAGGGACAGAAAAAGAGACCCAGTACTTC.

This clonotype showed up just a few times. CDR3: CSAPDSFARTDTQYF. CDR3 nucleotides: TGCAGTGCTCCGGACTCTTTTGCGCGCACAGATACGCAGTATTTT. The chain has TRBV20-1 and TRBJ2-3; D perhaps matches TRBD2 (5 bases). The CDR3 is 15 residues long. The germline V and J ends were trimmed by 5 bases and 1 base, with 16 bases remaining between them. Germline assignment: CDR1 DFQATT and CDR2 SNEGSKA (reference sequence).

The V and J genes are TRBV18 and TRBJ1-2, with D possibly being TRBD1 (5 bases). Trimming left V 8 bases short and J 3 bases short, with 16 bases between. The CDR3 length is 14 residues. The germline V gene encodes CDR1 KGHSH and CDR2 LQKENI. CDR3 bases: TGTGCCAGCACCCGCGGGGGTTCGGACTATGGCTACACCTTC. Translated: CASTRGGSDYGYTF.

The chain couples TRBV24-1 to TRBJ2-5; 9 bases line up with TRBD1. CDR1 and CDR2 (germline): KGHDR, SFDVKD. The CDR3 runs 16 residues. The ends lost 0 bases at V and 2 bases at J; junction bases unmatched: 3. For the CDR3, the DNA is TGTGCCACCAGTGATTTGGGGACAGGGCGGCAAGAGACCCAGTACTTC. Translation gives CATSDLGTGRQETQYF.

This clonotype showed up just a few times. The rearrangement uses TRBV5-1 and TRBJ2-7; D not resolved. V shed 0 bases and J shed 5 bases, with 3 bases lying between them. Germline CDR1 is SGHRS and CDR2 is YFSETQ. The CDR3 totals 11 residues. The CDR3 loop is CASSLEHEQYF. The DNA of the CDR3 is TGCGCCAGCAGCTTGGAACACGAGCAGTACTTC.

The chain couples TRBV19 to TRBJ1-2; tentative D call: TRBD1 (5 bases). Germline-derived CDR1 and CDR2 are LNHDA and SQIVND (reference sequence). The CDR3 has 12 residues. V was pared by 10 bases and J by 1 base, with 10 bases between. CDR3 nucleotides: TGTGCCACCTCAGGGTTTAACTATGGCTACACCTTC. Protein: CATSGFNYGYTF.

The chain employs TRBV6-2 or TRBV6-3 and TRBJ2-7; TRBD1 matches at 10 bases. This CDR3 is built from 17 residues. V dropped 2 bases and J dropped 2; count of bases not matched to a gene: 9. CDR1 MNHEY and CDR2 SVGEGT come from the germline V gene. CDR3 protein: CASSYPPDRGFPYEQYF. The CDR3 DNA is TGTGCCAGCAGTTACCCACCGGACAGGGGGTTCCCCTACGAGCAGTACTTC.

V is TRBV30 and J is TRBJ2-2, with D tentatively TRBD2 (6 bases). Germline CDR1 and CDR2: GTSNPN and SVGIG (reference sequence). CDR3 length: 14 residues. The V gene lost 4 bases and the J gene lost 5 bases, with 14 bases spanning the gap. CDR3 loop: CAWMAGRLTGELFF. The CDR3, as DNA: TGTGCCTGGATGGCGGGACGTTTGACCGGGGAGCTGTTTTTT.